The 5 T cell receptor beta chains reported below all come from one sample, sequenced in a study of shared clonotypes between healthy human individuals. Profiled with immunoSEQ multiplex PCR; TCRdb holds only in-frame clones, not every one. This sample has about 320,000 clones; roughly 91% occur once, and the top ten carry around 15%. Sequencing was carried out using memory CD8+ T cells sorted from blood. Indicated subset: CD45RO+ cells pooled with CCR7-negative TemRA cells. These receptors all come from a man in his late teens or twenties in good health.

The chain joins TRBV9 to TRBJ1-1; possibly TRBD1 for D (5 bases). This CDR3 has 15 residues. Trimming removed 7 bases from V and 0 bases from J, with 16 bases in between. CDR1 and CDR2 (germline): SGDLS, YYNGEE. CDR3 bases: TGTGCCAGCGGCCCAAAAGGGGATCTGAACACTGAAGCTTTCTTT. Amino acid sequence: CASGPKGDLNTEAFF.

The chain recombines TRBV10-3 with TRBJ1-6; D is undetermined. Trimming took 0 bases from V and 11 from J, leaving 5 bases between them. Germline V gene data show CDR1 as ENHRY and CDR2 as SYGVKD. The CDR3 has 12 residues. The CDR3 reads CAISESSTPLHF. CDR3 DNA sequence: TGTGCCATCAGTGAGTCGAGTACACCCCTCCACTTT.

This chain joins TRBV30 and TRBJ1-1; the D gene is possibly TRBD1 (6 bases). The CDR3 has 14 amino acids. Germline V gene lookup returns CDR1 GTSNPN and CDR2 SVGIG (reference sequence). V shed 3 bases and J shed 0 bases, with 11 bases lying between them. The CDR3 region has the DNA TGTGCCTGGAGCCCCCGGGGGCTGAACACTGAAGCTTTCTTT. Translated: CAWSPRGLNTEAFF.

The chain joins TRBV27 to TRBJ2-7, with 7 positions matching TRBD2. Germline values: CDR1 MNHEY, CDR2 SMNVEV (reference sequence). J lost 1 base, V lost 3 bases, and 6 bases had no gene match. CDR3 length: 15 amino acids. CDR3 bases: TGTGCCAGCAGTTTGACTAGCCTAATTTCCTACGAGCAGTACTTC. It specifies CASSLTSLISYEQYF.

V usage is TRBV27 and J usage is TRBJ2-7; 8 nucleotides line up with TRBD1. The V and J ends lost 6 bases and 1 base, in that order; junction bases with no gene match: 11. CDR1 MNHEY and CDR2 SMNVEV come from the germline V gene (reference sequence). This CDR3 contains 16 residues. CDR3 nucleotide sequence: TGTGCCAGCAGCCCAAGTACAGGGGGAATTTCCTACGAGCAGTACTTC. As protein: CASSPSTGGISYEQYF.